These 20 T cell receptor beta chains originate from one sample sequenced in a study of tumor-infiltrating lymphocytes in primary liver carcinoma. Constant-region priming of 500 to 550 ng total RNA yielded TCR beta cDNA. Three nested multiplex PCR rounds, a slightly modified ARM-PCR method, built the TCR beta libraries. Researchers ran the first two PCR rounds for roughly 11 cycles each with TRBV1-TRBV30 forward primers and a C-beta reverse primer. TCRdb re-derived calls from the multiplex PCR reads in MiXCR, one entry per CDR3 protein. Of 300,000 to 400,000 distinct CDR3 sequences listed, roughly 61% are singletons. For blood RNA, unsorted whole blood served as the source, and germline DNA was extracted too. Source material: peripheral blood. The receptors shown here come from a man in his forties with primary liver carcinoma and hepatitis B virus infection.

Details on this clonotype: The junction departs from the called germline gene at one end, perhaps through a read error. The J gene is TRBJ2-7, the V gene TRBV29-1, with a weak D call TRBD1 (7 bases). CDR3 size: 13 residues. Germline lookup yields CDR1 SQVTM and CDR2 ANQGSEA. CDR3 region: CSATGEAFYEQYF. The CDR3 DNA reads as TGCAGCGCTACAGGGGAGGCCTTCTACGAACAGTACTTT.

The chain carries TRBV5-4 and TRBJ2-5, with D perhaps given as TRBD1 or TRBD2 (5 bases each). Germline CDR1 reads SGHNT; CDR2 reads YYREEE (reference sequence). The CDR3 is 14 residues long. Trimming took 0 bases from V and 4 from J, leaving 10 bases between them. The CDR3 region is CASSLDWGRETQYF. CDR3 bases: TGTGCCAGCAGCTTGGATTGGGGGAGAGAGACCCAGTACTTC. Together with reference TRBV5-4 and TRBJ2-5, the CDR3 gives the full variable domain: ETGVTQSPTHLIKTRGQQVTLRCSSQSGHNTVSWYQQALGQGPQFIFQYYREEENGRGNFPPRFSGLQFPNYSSELNVNALELDDSALYLCASSLDWGRETQYFGPGTRLLVL.

The chain links TRBV6-1 to TRBJ1-5; D ambiguous. The CDR3 totals 12 residues. Germline V gene sequence: CDR1 MNHNS, CDR2 SASEGT. Trimming stripped 9 bases from V and 1 base from J, with 7 bases between. The CDR3 nucleotides are TGTGCCAGGAGGTTCAGCAATCAGCCCCAGCATTTT. Translation gives CARRFSNQPQHF.

This clonotype has more than one count but fewer than ten. The V and J genes are TRBV6-2 or TRBV6-3 and TRBJ1-2; D gene ambiguous. CDR3 length equals 14 residues. V lost 0 bases and J lost 3, with 8 bases in between. Germline CDR1 reads MNHEY; CDR2 reads SVGEGT. The CDR3 bases are TGTGCCAGCAGTTACTCGAGACGGGACTATGGCTACACCTTC. It translates to CASSYSRRDYGYTF.

This sequence joins TRBV10-2 and TRBJ1-5; 9 nucleotides align to TRBD1. Germline CDR1 WSHSY, CDR2 SAAADI. The CDR3 length is 13 residues. The CDR3 DNA reads as TGCGTCAGTTCACAGGGGGCAGGTCAGCCCCAGCATTTT. This sequence encodes CVSSQGAGQPQHF.

Remarks on this clonotype: No conserved phenylalanine or tryptophan is present at the end of the CDR3, so a read error is the likely explanation. The limits of the CDR3 on the DNA are not certain, so only TCRdb's listed CDR3 is given. This chain joins TRBV29-1 and TRBJ1-1. Germline lookup yields CDR1 SQVTM and CDR2 ANQGSEA. The length of the CDR3 is 12 amino acids, counting both ends. CDR3 sequence reads: CSAEIGNTEALI.

The V call is TRBV6-6, the J call TRBJ1-1; D possibly corresponds to TRBD1 (5 bases). Deletions cut 5 bases from V and 3 bases from J, with 13 bases between. CDR3 length: 14 amino acids. The germline CDR1 and CDR2 sequences are MNHNY and SVGAGI (reference sequence). In DNA form, the CDR3 reads TGTGCCAGCAGTCACACGGGGGGGGACACTGAAGCTTTCTTT. It specifies CASSHTGGDTEAFF.

The gene calls are TRBV7-6 and TRBJ2-2; unclear D gene. Germline V gives CDR1 SGHVS, CDR2 FNYEAQ. V lost 5 bases, J lost 0 bases, and 7 bases lay in between. The CDR3 consists of 14 residues. The CDR3 loop reads CASSRAANTGELFF. For the CDR3, the DNA is TGTGCCAGCAGCCGCGCCGCGAACACCGGGGAGCTGTTTTTT.

Comment on this clonotype: Possible read error: a much larger clone is one base away. V gene TRBV6-5 combines with J gene TRBJ2-4; 11 bases are shared with TRBD1. CDR1 and CDR2 from the germline V gene are MNHEY and SVGAGI. The length of the CDR3 is 13 residues. The CDR3 spells CASSRCGQGARWF. The CDR3, as DNA: TGTGCCAGCAGTCGATGCGGACAGGGGGCGCGTTGGTTC.

The chain combines TRBV28 with TRBJ2-5, with TRBD1 matching 9 bases. In germline, CDR1 is MDHEN, CDR2 SYDVKM. Germline trimming cut 10 bases from V and 2 bases from J; bases unmatched to any gene: 5. The CDR3 contains 13 residues. The CDR3 nucleotides are TGTGCCACCCGGGACAGGGAACAAGAGACCCAGTACTTC. This gives the protein CATRDREQETQYF.

On this clonotype: A much larger clone differs from this one at a single base, so this may be a read error. The chain has TRBV6-6 and TRBJ1-5; 9 bases are a match to TRBD1. Germline V gene sequence: CDR1 MNHNY, CDR2 SVGAGI (reference sequence). The CDR3 sequence is 17 residues long. DNA for the CDR3: TGTGCCGGCAGTTACCTCAAATTGGACAGGGGAAATCAGCCCCAGCATTTT. This sequence encodes CAGSYLKLDRGNQPQHF.

Only one count was recorded for this clonotype. This sequence may be a read error, since a much larger clone differs from it by one base. This rearrangement joins TRBV6-1 to TRBJ2-3, with D possibly matching TRBD1 (6 bases). Germline CDR1 and CDR2: MNHNS and SASEGT. V was cut by 5 bases and J by 2 bases, with 11 bases left in between. CDR3 length: 14 amino acids. The CDR3 loop reads CASSFYRATDTQYF. Written as DNA, the CDR3 is TGTGCCAGCAGTTTCTACAGGGCCACAGATACGCAGTATTTT.

This clonotype has just a few counts. The CDR3 sequence is CASHTGRSNQPQHF. The DNA for the CDR3 is TGTGCCAGCCATACAGGGAGAAGCAATCAGCCCCAGCATTTT. The chain uses TRBV6-6 and TRBJ1-5; possibly TRBD1 for D (6 bases). This CDR3 is 14 amino acids long. CDR1 is MNHNY, CDR2 SVGAGI, per germline (reference sequence). V dropped 8 bases and J dropped 1 base, with 12 bases sitting between them.

This clonotype was picked up one time. A read error may be the cause here, since a much bigger clone is one base away. The chain joins TRBV4-2 to TRBJ1-4; 9 bases line up with TRBD1. Per the germline V gene, CDR1 is LGHNA and CDR2 is YNFKEQ. This CDR3 is built from 15 residues. The ends lost 8 bases at V and 8 bases at J; junction bases unmatched: 12. The CDR3 nucleotides are TGTGCCAGCGGCCCCCACAGGGGGCCTCAGGAAAAACTGTTTTTT. Its protein is CASGPHRGPQEKLFF.

As to this clonotype: This could be a read error, since a much larger clone is one nucleotide away. This rearrangement joins TRBV6-2 or TRBV6-3 to TRBJ2-7, with TRBD1 identical over 7 bases. The germline V gene has CDR1 MNHEY and CDR2 SVGEGT. The CDR3 totals 13 residues. This CDR3 reads CASGYMGQYEQYF. The CDR3 region has the DNA TGTGCCAGCGGTTACATGGGACAGTACGAGCAGTACTTC.

In regard to this clonotype: At one of its ends the junction is not consistent with the germline gene, which may arise from a read error. The J gene is TRBJ1-1, the V gene TRBV11-2, with D maybe TRBD1 (5 bases). There are 16 residues in the CDR3. The germline gives CDR1 SGHAT, CDR2 FQNNGV. Here the CDR3 DNA reads TGTGTCAGCAGCTTAGGGACTGACAGCCCGGGAGGAGAAGCTTTCTTT. Translation gives CVSSLGTDSPGGEAFF.

J is TRBJ2-7 and V is TRBV6-2 or TRBV6-3; the D gene is possibly TRBD1 (6 bases). CDR3 length: 12 amino acids. The ends were cut back, 6 bases at V and 10 bases at J, with 16 bases in the middle. Per the germline V gene, CDR1 is MNHEY and CDR2 is SVGEGT. CDR3 sequence reads: CASSNRVSDQYF. The CDR3 bases are TGTGCCAGCAGCAACAGGGTAAGCGATCAGTACTTC.

A note on this clonotype: The junction differs from germline at one of its ends, possibly a read error. The chain combines TRBV11-2 with TRBJ1-1; possibly TRBD1 for D (6 bases). Looked up from germline, CDR1 is SGHAT and CDR2 is FQNNGV. The CDR3 length is 13 residues. The CDR3 DNA reads as TGTGCCAGCAGCTGGTGGGGGGACACTGAAGCCTTCTTT. This codes for CASSWWGDTEAFF.

Note on this clonotype: At one end, the junction sequence differs from germline, possibly due to a read error. The rearrangement links TRBV11-3 to TRBJ2-2; 8 bases are shared with TRBD1. This CDR3 contains 14 residues. CDR1 SGHNT and CDR2 YENEEA come from the germline V gene. CDR3 region: CASSLAEVTGELFF. DNA for the CDR3: TGTGCCAGCAGCTTGGCGGAAGTGACAGGGGAACTGTTTTTT.

J is TRBJ2-1 and V is TRBV30, with unresolved D. Trimming took 2 bases from V and 7 from J, leaving 6 bases between them. Germline V gene data show CDR1 as GTSNPN and CDR2 as SVGIG (reference sequence). The CDR3 has 11 residues. DNA for the CDR3: TGTGCCTGGAGTCTGGGAAATGAGCAGTTCTTC. Its translation: CAWSLGNEQFF.